Each of the 23 T cell receptor beta chains below was sequenced from the same sample in a study of blood T cells in healthy people across ages. A J-beta primer mix and a sample-barcoded 5' primer were used in a second PCR of roughly 6 to 12 cycles. TCRdb reprocessed the 5' RACE reads via MiXCR and lists one record per CDR3 protein. The sample holds more than 900,000 distinct CDR3 sequences; roughly a quarter are singletons and the top ten take about 0.72%. Separately, the same data were catalogued under a study of T cells of mothers and their children.

The sample comprised blood. These receptors were obtained from a girl aged 2 to 9 in good health.

This clonotype was counted between two and nine times. The CDR3 DNA reads as TGTGCCAGCAGCCAGAAGCACACGGGACAGGGAGATGGCTACACCTTC. It encodes CASSQKHTGQGDGYTF. The J gene is TRBJ1-2, the V gene TRBV14; 9 nucleotides agree with TRBD1. The CDR3 consists of 16 residues. Germline V gene lookup returns CDR1 SGHDN and CDR2 FVKESK. Germline trimming cut 3 bases from V and 6 bases from J; bases unmatched to any gene: 11.

This clonotype showed up just a few times. V usage is TRBV25-1 and J usage is TRBJ2-7; D may be TRBD1 or TRBD2 (7 bases each). Trimming left V 4 bases short and J 4 bases short, with 17 bases between. Germline CDR1 and CDR2: MGHDK and SYGVNS. This CDR3 has 15 residues. As DNA, the CDR3 is TGTGCCAGCAGTGCTTATAGACAGGGAGGGTACGAGCAGTACTTC. This gives the protein CASSAYRQGGYEQYF.

This clonotype has more than one count but fewer than ten. This chain joins TRBV19 and TRBJ1-1; D gene unclear. The CDR3 loop spans 15 amino acids. Germline V CDR1 and CDR2: LNHDA, SQIVND (reference sequence). Trimming removed 2 bases at V and 3 bases at J, with 13 bases between. This chain's CDR3 is CASSITGMRDTEAFF. The CDR3 DNA follows: TGTGCCAGTAGTATAACGGGGATGAGGGACACTGAAGCTTTCTTT.

The genes are TRBV29-1 and TRBJ2-4; 9 bases align to TRBD2. V lost 7 bases to trimming and J lost 8 bases; unmatched junction nucleotides: 9. CDR1 is SQVTM and CDR2 is ANQGSEA in the germline V gene. CDR3 length: 13 amino acids. The DNA of the CDR3 is TGCAGCGCGGCTCGCGGGAGGGGGGACATTCAGTACTTC. Its translation is CSAARGRGDIQYF.

The chain uses TRBV12-3 or TRBV12-4 and TRBJ2-3; a possible D gene is TRBD1 (6 bases). The length of the CDR3 is 12 residues. V lost 11 bases to trimming and J lost 4 bases, with 13 bases between them. The CDR3 DNA reads as TGTGCCGAGGGGGAAAGGGCAGATACGCAGTATTTT. It yields the protein CAEGERADTQYF.

This clonotype has more than one count but fewer than ten. At one end the junction does not follow the germline gene, possibly because of a read error. The CDR3: CSVDSRDPRF. In DNA form, the CDR3 reads TGCAGCGTTGACTCTAGAGACCCAAGGTTT. This rearrangement joins TRBV29-1 to TRBJ2-3; D not certain. The CDR3 is 10 amino acids. In germline, CDR1 is SQVTM, CDR2 ANQGSEA.

V is TRBV12-3 or TRBV12-4 and J is TRBJ2-5; 12 nucleotides align to TRBD2. Near its end, the DNA agrees better with TRBJ2-1, so the J call may be wrong. The CDR3 loop spans 14 amino acids. The CDR3 is CASVPSGRANEQFF. Written as DNA, the CDR3 is TGTGCCAGCGTCCCTAGCGGGAGGGCCAATGAGCAGTTCTTC.

This clonotype occurred a few times. The rearrangement links TRBV6-4 to TRBJ2-5; tentatively, D is TRBD1 or TRBD2 (5 bases each). The V end was cut by 6 bases, the J end by 4 bases, with 18 bases between. Germline V lookup: CDR1 MRHNA, CDR2 SNTAGT. CDR3 size: 15 residues. The CDR3: CASSPGPGRGETQYF. DNA for the CDR3: TGTGCCAGCAGCCCGGGACCCGGGCGTGGAGAGACCCAGTACTTC.

The chain employs TRBV27 and TRBJ1-3, with D perhaps TRBD1 (6 bases). Germline lookup yields CDR1 MNHEY and CDR2 SMNVEV (reference sequence). Trimming took 4 bases from V and 4 from J, leaving 20 bases between them. This CDR3 spans 17 amino acids. In DNA form, the CDR3 reads TGTGCCAGCAGTTACTCCTCTACAGGGAGAGGGGGAAACACCATATATTTT. This encodes CASSYSSTGRGGNTIYF.

V and J are TRBV4-3 and TRBJ2-5; D unclear. The CDR3 runs to 13 residues. Germline loops: CDR1 LGHNA, CDR2 YSLEER. Trimming took 2 bases from V and 3 from J, leaving 7 bases between them. The CDR3: CASSQYLKETQYF. CDR3 nucleotide sequence: TGCGCCAGCAGCCAATATCTGAAAGAGACCCAGTACTTC.

This clonotype has only a few counts. The chain has TRBV12-3 or TRBV12-4 and TRBJ2-5, with D possibly TRBD1 on 5 matching bases. V lost 3 bases to trimming and J lost 2 bases, with 10 bases between them. The CDR3 length is 14 residues. In DNA, the CDR3 is TGTGCCAGCAGTTTTCGGGCAGGGCAAGAGACCCAGTACTTC. Residues: CASSFRAGQETQYF.

As for this clonotype: The junction departs from the called germline gene at one end, perhaps through a read error. This sequence joins TRBV5-8 and TRBJ2-7, with D uncertain. The CDR3 has 15 amino acids. Germline lookup yields CDR1 SGHTS and CDR2 YDEGEE. This CDR3 is CASSLPPGPSNEQYF. Written as DNA, the CDR3 is TGTGCCAGCAGCTTGCCTCCCGGGCCCTCCAACGAGCAGTACTTC.

The chain employs TRBV13 and TRBJ2-5, with a possible D match to TRBD1 (5 bases). Germline loops: CDR1 PRHDT, CDR2 FYEKMQ (reference sequence). V was shortened by 5 bases and J by 2 bases, with 12 bases between the two germline ends. This CDR3 comprises 14 residues. The CDR3 nucleotides are TGTGCCAGCAGCAATCGACAGCCTCAAGAGACCCAGTACTTC. Protein product: CASSNRQPQETQYF.

In its sample, this clonotype was seen many times. V gene TRBV20-1 combines with J gene TRBJ2-5; 11 bases align to TRBD2. The length of the CDR3 is 15 residues. The ends lost 2 bases at V and 11 bases at J; junction bases unmatched: 13. Germline V gene lookup returns CDR1 DFQATT and CDR2 SNEGSKA (reference sequence). CDR3 in DNA: TGCAGTGCTAGACCTAGCGGGGGGCGCCATAGAGAGCAGTACTTC. Translating gives CSARPSGGRHREQYF.

This clonotype was found a few times. This chain links TRBV28 with TRBJ2-5; 11 positions match TRBD2. Near its end, the DNA agrees better with TRBJ2-7, so the J call may be wrong. The length of the CDR3 is 18 residues. CDR1 is MDHEN and CDR2 is SYDVKM in the germline V gene. This CDR3 reads CASRPYRLTSGAIYEQYF. The DNA for the CDR3 is TGTGCCAGCAGACCTTACAGACTGACTAGCGGGGCAATCTACGAGCAGTACTTC.

A few counts support this clonotype. The chain recombines TRBV7-8 with TRBJ2-7; tentatively, D is TRBD2 (6 bases). Germline V gene lookup returns CDR1 SGHVS and CDR2 FQNEAQ. Trimming cost V 0 bases and J 0 bases, with 12 bases left between them. The length of the CDR3 is 16 residues. This CDR3 reads CASSLARGIVSYEQYF. The CDR3, as DNA: TGTGCCAGCAGCTTAGCCCGGGGGATCGTCTCCTACGAGCAGTACTTC.

The J gene is TRBJ2-4, the V gene TRBV28; a possible D gene is TRBD1 (6 bases). Germline V CDR1 and CDR2: MDHEN, SYDVKM. CDR3 size: 18 residues. V was clipped by 5 bases and J by 0 bases, with 20 bases between them. The CDR3: CASSLDRSSELAKNIQYF. DNA for the CDR3: TGTGCCAGCAGTCTAGACAGGAGCTCGGAACTAGCCAAAAACATTCAGTACTTC.

This sequence joins TRBV7-8 and TRBJ1-2; TRBD1 might be the D (5 bases). This CDR3 contains 12 residues. Trimming pared 6 bases from V and 11 bases from J, leaving 16 bases between. Looked up from germline, CDR1 is SGHVS and CDR2 is FQNEAQ. The CDR3 nucleotides read TGTGCCAGCAGTACGACAGCAGGTGGTTACACCTTC. Amino acid sequence: CASSTTAGGYTF.

This clonotype was seen a handful of times. The chain links TRBV29-1 to TRBJ2-1; D unresolved. CDR1 SQVTM and CDR2 ANQGSEA come from the germline V gene. This CDR3 has 12 amino acids. With 7 bases removed from V and 10 bases from J, the gap between germline ends came to 17 bases. CDR3 region: CSARTDLGEQFF. The DNA of the CDR3 is TGCAGCGCTAGGACGGATTTGGGCGAGCAGTTCTTC.

This clonotype appeared a few times. The chain combines TRBV27 with TRBJ2-1; 7 bases fit TRBD1. There are 14 residues in the CDR3. CDR1 MNHEY and CDR2 SMNVEV come from the germline V gene (reference sequence). V dropped 8 bases and J dropped 2; count of bases not matched to a gene: 6. The CDR3 is CASQRDSPYNEQFF. The DNA of the CDR3 is TGTGCCAGCCAAAGGGACAGCCCCTACAATGAGCAGTTCTTC.

This clonotype was seen a handful of times. The chain carries TRBV15 and TRBJ2-4; D is undetermined. V lost 6 bases and J 0 bases, leaving 9 bases between the germline ends. This CDR3 has 14 residues. CDR1 is LNHNV and CDR2 is YYDKDF in the germline V gene (reference sequence). This chain's CDR3 is CATSLRLAKNIQYF. The CDR3 nucleotides read TGTGCCACCAGTCTTAGGTTAGCCAAAAACATTCAGTACTTC.

This clonotype was counted ten times or more. The DNA of the CDR3 is TGCGCCAGCAGCTTGGCCAACTCCTACGAGCAGTACTTC. This translates into CASSLANSYEQYF. The rearrangement links TRBV5-1 to TRBJ2-7, with no clear D. This CDR3 spans 13 amino acids. Germline loops: CDR1 SGHRS, CDR2 YFSETQ. V lost 0 bases, J lost 0 bases, and 4 bases lay in between.

V is TRBV5-6 and J is TRBJ1-1; D unclear. The germline V gene encodes CDR1 SGHDT and CDR2 YYEEEE. CDR3 length: 12 residues. V lost 6 bases, J lost 1 base, and 7 bases lay in between. The CDR3 loop reads CASTTENTEAFF. The DNA of the CDR3 is TGTGCCAGCACAACAGAGAACACTGAAGCTTTCTTT.